This entry lists 25 T cell receptor beta chains sequenced from one sample in a study of blood T cell repertoires in COVID-19. TCRdb keeps only in-frame clones here, not all; method: immunoSEQ multiplex PCR. The profile covers around 300,000 clones, with 75% to 90% appearing a single time and roughly 0.92% taken by the ten largest. The source material was peripheral blood. Receptors originate from a woman aged 40 to 50 who had recovered from COVID-19.

The J gene is TRBJ2-7, the V gene TRBV4-1, with 9 positions matching TRBD2. The V gene's germline CDR1 is MGHRA and CDR2 YSYEKL. CDR3 length: 14 amino acids. V shed 1 base and J 7 bases; nucleotides not matched to a gene: 5. The CDR3 spells CASSQVWGLAEQYF. CDR3 in DNA: TGCGCCAGCAGCCAAGTTTGGGGACTAGCTGAGCAGTACTTC.

The chain carries TRBV9 and TRBJ1-2; D gene unclear. The CDR3 consists of 16 residues. Trimming cost V 1 base and J 6 bases, with 19 bases left between them. In germline, CDR1 is SGDLS, CDR2 YYNGEE. CDR3 nucleotides: TGTGCCAGCAGCGTATCACCCGCGCCCGGCCGGGATGGCTACACCTTC. Translated: CASSVSPAPGRDGYTF.

The chain is built from TRBV18 and TRBJ2-3; the D gene is possibly TRBD2 (5 bases). Trimming left V 2 bases short and J 2 bases short, with 14 bases between. The CDR3 sequence is 16 residues long. Germline V CDR1 and CDR2: KGHSH, LQKENI. The CDR3 spells CASSPLGPGNTDTQYF. Here the CDR3 DNA reads TGTGCCAGCTCACCATTAGGCCCCGGGAACACAGATACGCAGTATTTT.

The chain couples TRBV30 to TRBJ2-7; 9 nucleotides align to TRBD2. The CDR3 has 16 residues. The J segment lost 0 bases and the V segment lost 1 base, leaving 7 bases of the junction unmatched. Looked up from germline, CDR1 is GTSNPN and CDR2 is SVGIG (reference sequence). CDR3 amino acids: CAWSALWTSASYEQYF. CDR3 coding DNA: TGTGCCTGGAGTGCACTCTGGACTAGCGCCTCCTACGAGCAGTACTTC.

The CDR3 is CASSRGEGTSGKETQYF. In nucleotides, the CDR3 is TGTGCCAGTAGTCGCGGGGAGGGGACTAGCGGGAAAGAGACCCAGTACTTC. The chain uses TRBV19 and TRBJ2-5, with 13 bases fitting TRBD2. The CDR3 is 17 residues long. V was clipped by 5 bases and J by 3 bases; unmatched bases: 9. Germline V gives CDR1 LNHDA, CDR2 SQIVND (reference sequence). Based on the CDR3 plus reference TRBV19 and TRBJ2-5, the full variable domain is DGGITQSPKYLFRKEGQNVTLSCEQNLNHDAMYWYRQDPGQGLRLIYYSQIVNDFQKGDIAEGYSVSREKKESFPLTVTSAQKNPTAFYLCASSRGEGTSGKETQYFGPGTRLLVL.

The chain is built from TRBV19 and TRBJ1-5; 7 bases are a match to TRBD1. Per the germline V gene, CDR1 is LNHDA and CDR2 is SQIVND (reference sequence). Trimming at V came to 5 bases and at J to 0 bases, leaving 10 bases not matched to a gene. This CDR3 is built from 17 residues. CDR3 sequence (DNA): TGTGCCAGTAGTCCTCAAAGGGACAGCAATAGCAATCAGCCCCAGCATTTT. Its protein product is CASSPQRDSNSNQPQHF.

The V call is TRBV7-2, the J call TRBJ2-1; 8 bases map to TRBD2. The trim removed 4 bases at V and 1 base at J, leaving 6 bases unmatched. CDR1 is SGHTA and CDR2 is FQGNSA in the germline V gene. There are 16 residues in the CDR3. For the CDR3, the DNA is TGTGCCAGCAGCTCCGATACTAGCGGATCCTACAATGAGCAGTTCTTC. This gives the protein CASSSDTSGSYNEQFF. The full variable domain, in which reference TRBV7-2 and TRBJ2-1 provide the parts outside the CDR3, is GAGVSQSPSNKVTEKGKDVELRCDPISGHTALYWYRQSLGQGLEFLIYFQGNSAPDKSGLPSDRFSAERTGGSVSTLTIQRTQQEDSAVYLCASSSDTSGSYNEQFFGPGTRLTVL.

The chain employs TRBV29-1 and TRBJ2-7; D perhaps matches TRBD2 (5 bases). V dropped 6 bases and J dropped 5 bases, with 17 bases sitting between them. The CDR3 has 13 residues. Looked up from germline, CDR1 is SQVTM and CDR2 is ANQGSEA. The CDR3 protein is CSVGPGKGHEQYF. Here the CDR3 DNA reads TGCAGCGTCGGACCCGGGAAAGGCCACGAGCAGTACTTC.

The chain is built from TRBV11-3 and TRBJ2-2; 8 nucleotides line up with TRBD1. Germline loops: CDR1 SGHNT, CDR2 YENEEA. The trim removed 2 bases at V and 1 base at J, leaving 6 bases unmatched. The CDR3 sequence is 17 residues long. Here the CDR3 DNA reads TGTGCCAGCAGCTTAACCCCGGGACAGGTGAACACCGGGGAGCTGTTTTTT. This codes for CASSLTPGQVNTGELFF.

Turning to this clone: Other DNA sequences in this specimen translate into the identical CDR3. V and J are TRBV19 and TRBJ2-3; D is undetermined. Trimming removed 4 bases at V and 3 bases at J, with 2 bases between. CDR3 size: 11 residues. Germline CDR1 is LNHDA and CDR2 is SQIVND (reference sequence). CDR3 loop: CASSTTDTQYF. In DNA form, the CDR3 reads TGTGCCAGTAGTACAACAGATACGCAGTATTTT.

This clone appeared once. The chain uses TRBV30 and TRBJ1-5; 10 positions match TRBD1. This CDR3 region has 16 residues. The trim removed 2 bases at V and 0 bases at J, leaving 4 bases unmatched. In germline, CDR1 is GTSNPN, CDR2 SVGIG (reference sequence). The CDR3 coding sequence is TGTGCCTGGAGTCACCGGGACAGGGGTAGCAATCAGCCCCAGCATTTT. Its translation is CAWSHRDRGSNQPQHF.

The CDR3 reads CASSPSGISSYEQYF. In DNA form, the CDR3 reads TGCGCCAGCAGCCCTAGCGGCATAAGCTCCTACGAGCAGTACTTC. The rearrangement links TRBV5-1 to TRBJ2-7, with TRBD2 identical over 7 bases. Germline assignment: CDR1 SGHRS and CDR2 YFSETQ. The CDR3 is 15 amino acids. V was pared by 4 bases and J by 0 bases, with 7 bases of the junction left unmatched.

The V gene is TRBV2, the J gene TRBJ2-1; the D gene is possibly TRBD2 (6 bases). CDR1 SNHLY and CDR2 FYNNEI come from the germline V gene. CDR3 length: 18 residues. Trimming pared 3 bases from V and 1 base from J, leaving 19 bases between. CDR3 sequence: CASSEVGWSGQSYNEQFF. The CDR3 DNA sequence: TGTGCCAGCAGTGAGGTCGGTTGGAGCGGGCAATCCTACAATGAGCAGTTCTTC. The whole variable domain, filled in from reference TRBV2 and TRBJ2-1, reads EPEVTQTPSHQVTQMGQEVILRCVPISNHLYFYWYRQILGQKVEFLVSFYNNEISEKSEIFDDQFSVERPDGSNFTLKIRSTKLEDSAMYFCASSEVGWSGQSYNEQFFGPGTRLTVL.

This sequence joins TRBV19 and TRBJ1-1; D is unresolved. CDR3 length: 13 residues. The V and J ends lost 5 bases and 0 bases respectively, with 7 bases between them. Per the germline V gene, CDR1 is LNHDA and CDR2 is SQIVND (reference sequence). The CDR3 nucleotides read TGTGCCAGTAGTCCAGCGATGAACACTGAAGCTTTCTTT. Residues: CASSPAMNTEAFF.

This rearrangement joins TRBV27 to TRBJ1-1, with unresolved D. Per the germline V gene, CDR1 is MNHEY and CDR2 is SMNVEV (reference sequence). The CDR3 loop spans 15 amino acids. V was shortened by 2 bases and J by 10 bases, with 20 bases between the two germline ends. CDR3 nucleotide sequence: TGTGCCAGCAGTTTAGGTGGATGGGTGCCAGAGGGAGCTTTCTTT. This codes for CASSLGGWVPEGAFF.

This clone was observed a handful of times. The genes are TRBV7-9 and TRBJ2-7, with TRBD2 matching over 11 bases. The CDR3 contains 16 residues. The V gene's germline CDR1 is SEHNR and CDR2 FQNEAQ (reference sequence). Unmatched junction bases numbered 10, after V lost 5 bases and J lost 4 bases. The CDR3 here is CASSPERTSGFYEQYF. CDR3 bases: TGTGCCAGCAGCCCAGAACGGACTAGCGGGTTTTACGAGCAGTACTTC.

The chain uses TRBV7-2 and TRBJ2-7; D is unclear. The CDR3 is made up of 15 amino acids. Deletions cut 5 bases from V and 4 bases from J, with 18 bases between. CDR1 SGHTA and CDR2 FQGNSA come from the germline V gene. The CDR3 loop reads CASSVRGGMEYEQYF. CDR3 sequence (DNA): TGTGCCAGCAGCGTCCGCGGCGGAATGGAGTACGAGCAGTACTTC.

The chain links TRBV28 to TRBJ1-2; D perhaps matches TRBD1 (6 bases). The CDR3 consists of 16 residues. The germline V and J ends were trimmed by 6 bases and 0 bases, with 17 bases remaining between them. Germline CDR1 and CDR2: MDHEN and SYDVKM. The CDR3 sequence is CASRLTGLGANYGYTF. CDR3 DNA sequence: TGTGCCAGCAGGCTAACAGGGCTGGGGGCTAACTATGGCTACACCTTC.

V and J are TRBV4-2 and TRBJ2-1; no definite D call. Per the germline V gene, CDR1 is LGHNA and CDR2 is YNFKEQ. V was trimmed by 5 bases and J by 0 bases, leaving 11 bases between them. CDR3 length: 15 residues. The CDR3 is CASSSDWSSYNEQFF. The CDR3 DNA reads TGTGCCAGCAGCTCCGATTGGAGCTCCTACAATGAGCAGTTCTTC.

V usage is TRBV19 and J usage is TRBJ1-5; tentatively, D is TRBD1 (5 bases). CDR1 is LNHDA, CDR2 SQIVND, per germline (reference sequence). Trimming pared 3 bases from V and 0 bases from J, leaving 9 bases between. There are 15 residues in the CDR3. The CDR3 region is CASSIRQGSNQPQHF. As DNA, the CDR3 is TGTGCCAGTAGTATTCGGCAGGGTAGCAATCAGCCCCAGCATTTT.

The chain combines TRBV5-6 with TRBJ2-3, with TRBD2 matching over 9 bases. The germline gives CDR1 SGHDT, CDR2 YYEEEE. Unmatched junction bases numbered 10, after V lost 8 bases and J lost 6 bases. The CDR3 contains 14 residues. CDR3 coding DNA: TGTGCCAGTCTCAGCGGGAGGTATGGGGATACGCAGTATTTT. This translates into CASLSGRYGDTQYF. The complete variable domain, with remaining parts taken from reference TRBV5-6 and TRBJ2-3, reads DAGVTQSPTHLIKTRGQQVTLRCSPKSGHDTVSWYQQALGQGPQFIFQYYEEEERQRGNFPDRFSGHQFPNYSSELNVNALLLGDSALYLCASLSGRYGDTQYFGPGTRLTVL.

This clone was observed a handful of times. The gene calls are TRBV6-5 and TRBJ2-1; 10 bases fit TRBD2. The V gene end was trimmed by 0 bases and the J gene end by 7 bases; junction bases not matched to a gene: 3. The CDR3 extends over 15 amino acids. Per germline, CDR1 MNHEY and CDR2 SVGAGI. CDR3 region: CASSYSTSGRNEQFF. The CDR3 DNA reads as TGTGCCAGCAGTTACTCGACTAGCGGGCGGAATGAGCAGTTCTTC.

A few counts support this clone. V and J are TRBV27 and TRBJ2-7; D is unresolved. CDR3 length: 12 amino acids. V was cut by 4 bases and J by 6 bases, with 10 bases left in between. Germline values: CDR1 MNHEY, CDR2 SMNVEV (reference sequence). CDR3: CASSSLPGEQYF. Written as DNA, the CDR3 is TGTGCCAGCAGTTCCCTCCCCGGCGAGCAGTACTTC.

V gene TRBV11-2 combines with J gene TRBJ1-2; no reliable D call. V dropped 3 bases and J dropped 1 base, with 9 bases sitting between them. CDR3 size: 14 residues. CDR1 is SGHAT, CDR2 FQNNGV, per germline. CDR3: CASSLTDFNYGYTF. CDR3 nucleotides: TGTGCCAGCAGCTTGACGGACTTTAACTATGGCTACACCTTC. The variable domain in full, completed from reference TRBV11-2 and TRBJ1-2, reads EAGVAQSPRYKIIEKRQSVAFWCNPISGHATLYWYQQILGQGPKLLIQFQNNGVVDDSQLPKDRFSAERLKGVDSTLKIQPAKLEDSAVYLCASSLTDFNYGYTFGSGTRLTVV.

This clone was seen once. This chain connects TRBV18 to TRBJ1-1; D gene uncertain. Trimming left V 3 bases short and J 0 bases short, with 14 bases between. The CDR3 spans 16 residues. The germline CDR1 and CDR2 sequences are KGHSH and LQKENI. CDR3 loop: CASSPVGGALNTEAFF. The CDR3 coding sequence is TGTGCCAGCTCACCGGTCGGAGGCGCTTTGAACACTGAAGCTTTCTTT.